Listed below are T cell receptor beta chains from one sample, sequenced in a study of T cell repertoires in cytomegalovirus infection. TCRdb passed the reads through MiXCR, listing each CDR3 protein once. The table has 700,000 to 950,000 distinct CDR3 sequences, about 33% seen once. No antigen has been assigned to these receptors. The sequencing here drew on cultured CD8+ T cells from PBMCs, taken from culture after CMV antigen stimulation. All receptors derive from a human donor in good health (CMV status not recorded). Some clones in this sample may be carry-over from other donors' samples. Both conserved end residues are part of each CDR3. D genes are given only for firm matches. Not every row has a clone size; where given, it reads once, few, many or a size class.

D gene,V gene,J gene,clone size,CDR3 protein,CDR3 DNA
-,TRBV3-1,TRBJ2-2,-,CASSNGGGELFF,TGTGCCAGCTCGAACGGTGGCGGGGAGCTGTTTTTT
-,TRBV6-5,TRBJ2-7,-,CASSLGAGGIYEQYF,TGTGCCAGCAGCCTCGGGGCAGGGGGGATTTACGAGCAGTACTTC
-,TRBV10-3,TRBJ2-3,few,CAIRTGLQTDTQYF,TGTGCCATCAGGACCGGTCTCCAGACAGATACGCAGTATTTT
-,TRBV19,TRBJ1-5,few,CASRQGPEPQHF,TGTGCCAGTAGACAGGGCCCAGAGCCCCAGCATTTT
TRBD2,TRBV27,TRBJ2-5,-,CASSRGTSVQETQYF,TGTGCCAGCAGTCGGGGGACTAGCGTCCAAGAGACCCAGTACTTC
TRBD2,TRBV7-9,TRBJ2-1,few,CASSSPIKSIITSGLQDEQFF,TGTGCCAGCAGCTCACCTATCAAATCTATAATCACTAGCGGCCTTCAAGATGAGCAGTTCTTC
-,TRBV27,TRBJ1-4,few,CASSSSLTSNEKLFF,TGTGCCAGCAGTTCTTCACTGACCTCAAATGAAAAACTGTTTTTT
TRBD1,TRBV6-1,TRBJ1-2,few,CASSEPFRDRGISDYGYTF,TGTGCCAGCAGTGAACCTTTCCGGGACAGGGGAATTTCGGACTATGGCTACACCTTC
-,TRBV24-1,TRBJ1-1,-,CATSDSGQNTEAFF,TGTGCCACCAGTGATTCCGGACAGAACACTGAAGCTTTCTTT
TRBD1,TRBV6-2/TRBV6-3,TRBJ2-2,-,CASSPGQGAFSVGELFF,TGTGCCAGCAGTCCGGGACAGGGGGCGTTCTCGGTCGGGGAGCTGTTTTTT
-,TRBV12-3/TRBV12-4,TRBJ1-1,few,CASSLRGLPTEAFF,TGTGCCAGCAGTTTAAGAGGGCTGCCCACTGAAGCTTTCTTT
TRBD1,TRBV6-1,TRBJ1-2,-,CAIQTGVYGYTF,TGTGCCATCCAGACAGGGGTCTATGGCTACACCTTC
-,TRBV27,TRBJ1-2,-,CASSLRGQGYGYTF,TGTGCCAGCAGTTTAAGGGGTCAGGGGTACGGCTACACCTTC
TRBD1,TRBV28,TRBJ2-3,-,CASQPGQGPDTQYF,TGTGCCAGCCAACCGGGACAGGGGCCAGATACGCAGTATTTT
-,TRBV12-3/TRBV12-4,TRBJ1-1,-,CASSLFRVSNTEAFF,TGTGCCAGCAGTTTATTTAGGGTTTCGAACACTGAAGCTTTCTTT
-,TRBV5-6,TRBJ1-2,few,CASSLMGRDGYTF,TGTGCCAGCAGCCTGATGGGAAGGGACGGCTACACCTTC
TRBD1,TRBV29-1,TRBJ2-2,-,CSVRGQTGELFF,TGCAGCGTGAGGGGACAGACCGGGGAGCTGTTTTTT
TRBD2,TRBV27,TRBJ2-1,-,CASSSEGSGGPLGDNEQFF,TGTGCCAGCAGCTCCGAAGGTAGCGGGGGGCCCCTGGGGGACAATGAGCAGTTCTTC
-,TRBV6-2/TRBV6-3,TRBJ2-2,-,CASNRDGYTGELFF,TGTGCCAGCAACCGGGACGGATACACCGGGGAGCTGTTTTTT
-,TRBV11-3,TRBJ2-1,few,CASSYNLGYNEQFF,TGTGCCAGCAGCTATAACCTGGGGTACAATGAGCAGTTCTTC
-,TRBV6-2/TRBV6-3,TRBJ1-1,-,CASSSQGGGEAFF,TGTGCCAGCAGCTCTCAGGGAGGAGGTGAAGCTTTCTTT
-,TRBV6-2/TRBV6-3,TRBJ1-5,few,CASRPRLGGDQPQHF,TGTGCCAGCAGGCCCCGCTTAGGGGGGGATCAGCCCCAGCATTTT
TRBD1,TRBV7-9,TRBJ1-4,-,CASSSRDTGEAEKLFF,TGTGCCAGCAGCTCTCGAGATACAGGGGAAGCGGAAAAACTGTTTTTT
-,TRBV7-9,TRBJ2-7,many,CASSLPNYYEQYF,TGTGCCAGCAGCTTACCAAATTACTACGAGCAGTACTTC
-,TRBV5-1,TRBJ2-5,few,CASSLRSGGVKETQYF,TGCGCCAGCAGCTTGCGGTCAGGGGGGGTCAAGGAGACCCAGTACTTC
TRBD2,TRBV29-1,TRBJ2-7,-,CSVEIAGGYEQYF,TGCAGCGTTGAAATTGCGGGGGGCTACGAGCAGTACTTC
-,TRBV7-1,TRBJ2-1,-,CASSPKSGALYNEQFF,TGTGCCAGCAGTCCTAAGTCGGGGGCCTTATACAATGAGCAGTTCTTC
TRBD1,TRBV6-2/TRBV6-3,TRBJ1-5,-,CASESGGSQPQHF,TGTGCCAGCGAATCAGGGGGCAGTCAGCCCCAGCATTTT
TRBD2,TRBV3-1,TRBJ2-1,-,CASSHGLAGGLYNEQFF,TGTGCCAGCAGCCACGGACTAGCGGGGGGGTTATACAATGAGCAGTTCTTC
-,TRBV28,TRBJ2-1,-,CASSWTATDEQFF,TGTGCCAGCAGTTGGACAGCTACGGATGAGCAGTTCTTC
TRBD1,TRBV13,TRBJ2-2,many,CASTPGGTGELFF,TGTGCCAGCACCCCAGGGGGCACCGGGGAGCTGTTTTTT
-,TRBV7-7,TRBJ1-3,-,CASSLTLRRGNTIYF,TGTGCTAGCAGCTTAACCCTAAGGAGAGGAAACACCATATATTTT
-,TRBV7-2,TRBJ1-1,many,CASSARNTEAFF,TGTGCCAGCAGTGCGAGGAACACTGAAGCTTTCTTT
-,TRBV19,TRBJ1-1,-,CASSVGRLYEAFF,TGTGCCAGTAGCGTGGGACGGCTTTATGAAGCTTTCTTT
-,TRBV6-1,TRBJ2-3,few,CASSEVRGGTDTQYF,TGTGCCAGCAGTGAAGTACGAGGGGGCACAGATACGCAGTATTTT
-,TRBV19,TRBJ1-1,-,CASSIDPDSLNTEAFF,TGTGCCAGTAGTATAGATCCGGACAGCCTGAACACTGAAGCTTTCTTT
TRBD1,TRBV19,TRBJ1-6,-,CASDTGAGPYSPLHF,TGTGCCAGCGATACAGGGGCCGGGCCATATTCACCCCTCCACTTT
TRBD1,TRBV6-1,TRBJ1-2,-,CASRRGDSSNYGYTF,TGTGCCAGCAGAAGGGGGGACAGTTCTAACTATGGCTACACCTTC
-,TRBV4-2,TRBJ1-5,-,CASSQDGGNSNQPQHF,TGTGCCAGCAGCCAAGACGGAGGCAATAGCAATCAGCCCCAGCATTTT
TRBD1,TRBV27,TRBJ2-1,-,CASSLEGQGLYNEQFF,TGTGCCAGCAGTTTAGAGGGACAGGGACTCTACAATGAGCAGTTCTTC
-,TRBV2,TRBJ1-4,-,CASSEGQLTNEKLFF,TGTGCCAGCAGTGAAGGGCAGCTAACTAATGAAAAACTGTTTTTT
-,TRBV5-5,TRBJ2-3,few,CASSFLQGILDTQYF,TGTGCCAGCAGCTTCTTACAGGGAATATTGGATACGCAGTATTTT
-,TRBV12-3/TRBV12-4,TRBJ1-1,-,CATFGFRGTEAFF,TGTGCCACCTTCGGGTTTCGAGGCACTGAAGCTTTCTTT
-,TRBV5-6,TRBJ2-1,-,CASSSMDIDYNEQFF,TGTGCCAGCAGCTCGATGGACATAGACTACAATGAGCAGTTCTTC
-,TRBV3-1,TRBJ1-5,-,CASSPGTEIPYSNQPQHF,TGTGCCAGCAGCCCCGGGACCGAGATTCCCTATAGCAATCAGCCCCAGCATTTT
TRBD1,TRBV20-1,TRBJ1-5,-,CSARITGTASNQPQHF,TGCAGTGCCCGAATCACCGGGACAGCTAGCAATCAGCCCCAGCATTTT
-,TRBV7-8,TRBJ1-1,many,CASSLGDFSTEAFF,TGTGCCAGCAGCTTAGGAGATTTCAGCACTGAAGCTTTCTTT
-,TRBV9,TRBJ2-6,-,CASSLLRDPTSGANVLTF,TGTGCCAGCAGCCTCCTCCGGGACCCGACCTCTGGGGCCAACGTCCTGACTTTC
-,TRBV7-6,TRBJ1-2,-,CASSPTLGDYGYTF,TGTGCCAGCAGCCCAACATTAGGGGACTATGGCTACACCTTC
-,TRBV4-1,TRBJ2-2,few,CASSQDWGGATGELFF,TGCGCCAGCAGCCAAGATTGGGGGGGCGCGACCGGGGAGCTGTTTTTT
TRBD1,TRBV7-8,TRBJ1-2,-,CASRAGGQGSNYGYTF,TGTGCCAGCAGGGCGGGGGGACAGGGGTCTAACTATGGCTACACCTTC
TRBD1,TRBV7-9,TRBJ2-5,many,CASSPGTGNLGDEYF,TGTGCCAGCAGCCCCGGGACAGGAAACCTGGGGGATGAGTACTTC
-,TRBV19,TRBJ1-1,-,CAVYPGGTEAFF,TGTGCCGTCTACCCCGGAGGCACTGAAGCTTTCTTT
TRBD1,TRBV6-6,TRBJ1-5,-,CASTLGGTGDNQPQHF,TGTGCCAGCACCTTAGGTGGGACAGGGGATAATCAGCCCCAGCATTTT
TRBD1,TRBV7-9,TRBJ2-6,few,CASSLGPGQGASGANVLTF,TGTGCCAGCAGCCTCGGTCCGGGACAGGGGGCGTCTGGGGCCAACGTCCTGACTTTC
TRBD2,TRBV11-2,TRBJ2-1,-,CASSPPQLSGGEQFF,TGTGCCAGCAGCCCACCTCAGCTTAGCGGGGGTGAGCAGTTCTTC
TRBD2,TRBV28,TRBJ2-5,-,CASSPESGGRGETQYF,TGTGCCAGCAGTCCTGAAAGCGGGGGGCGGGGGGAGACCCAGTACTTC
TRBD1,TRBV19,TRBJ1-1,few,CASSIAGTGGATEAFF,TGTGCCAGTAGTATCGCCGGGACAGGGGGCGCGACTGAAGCTTTCTTT
-,TRBV12-3/TRBV12-4,TRBJ1-5,few,CASSSGQLPAQPQHF,TGTGCCAGCAGTTCAGGACAGCTCCCCGCTCAGCCCCAGCATTTT
-,TRBV2,TRBJ2-1,-,CASSGSTAYNEQFF,TGTGCCAGCAGTGGTTCAACAGCGTACAATGAGCAGTTCTTC